The 12 T cell receptor beta chains in this list originate from one sample, sequenced in a study of blood T cell repertoires in COVID-19 (dated by TCRdb to about 2020). Preparation of the library involved the immunoSEQ multiplex PCR assay. TCRdb provides this immuneACCESS table in a form limited to in-frame rearrangements. Some clones are lacking; in checked studies, under half of them reflect an unresolved V gene, and why the rest are absent is not known. The sample data list some 180,000 clones, and 80% to 90% of these were observed just once. The ten top clones hold approximately 2% of the sample. Sequenced input: peripheral blood. The receptor source for this set is a woman aged 80 or over with acute or convalescent COVID-19.

Only one count was recorded for this clone. The chain employs TRBV4-2 and TRBJ1-2; TRBD1 matches at 7 bases. The junction had 5 bases not matched to a gene; V was cut back by 0 bases and J by 1 base. The V gene's germline CDR1 is LGHNA and CDR2 YNFKEQ. This CDR3 region has 16 residues. The CDR3 DNA reads TGTGCCAGCAGCCAAGATTCAGGGGGTGGTAACTATGGCTACACCTTC. It encodes CASSQDSGGGNYGYTF.

The J gene is TRBJ2-5, the V gene TRBV9; weak D call: TRBD1 (5 bases). Looked up from germline, CDR1 is SGDLS and CDR2 is YYNGEE. The CDR3 consists of 16 residues. V shed 0 bases and J shed 5 bases, with 17 bases lying between them. In nucleotides, the CDR3 is TGTGCCAGCAGCGTAGTGGGTGGCGAAGGGGTGGAGACCCAGTACTTC. Translating gives CASSVVGGEGVETQYF.

V is TRBV6-2 or TRBV6-3 and J is TRBJ1-5, with D possibly TRBD1 on 6 matching bases. CDR3 size: 15 residues. With 2 bases removed from V and 6 bases from J, the gap between germline ends came to 14 bases. Germline V gene sequence: CDR1 MNHEY, CDR2 SVGEGT. Here the CDR3 reads CASSYGRGQAQPQHF. CDR3 in DNA: TGTGCCAGCAGTTACGGCAGGGGCCAGGCTCAGCCCCAGCATTTT.

The J gene is TRBJ1-1, the V gene TRBV5-5; unclear D gene. Trimming took 2 bases from V and 3 from J, leaving 8 bases between them. This CDR3 region has 13 residues. Germline CDR1 is SGHKS and CDR2 is YYEKEE (reference sequence). The CDR3 sequence: CASSFVGDTEAFF. CDR3 DNA sequence: TGTGCCAGCAGCTTTGTCGGGGACACTGAAGCTTTCTTT. The full variable domain, rest sourced from reference TRBV5-5 and TRBJ1-1, is DAGVTQSPTHLIKTRGQQVTLRCSPISGHKSVSWYQQVLGQGPQFIFQYYEKEERGRGNFPDRFSARQFPNYSSELNVNALLLGDSALYLCASSFVGDTEAFFGQGTRLTVV.

The V gene is TRBV5-5, the J gene TRBJ2-1; 8 positions match TRBD1. This CDR3 region has 20 residues. The J segment lost 0 bases and the V segment lost 4 bases, leaving 18 bases of the junction unmatched. The germline gives CDR1 SGHKS, CDR2 YYEKEE (reference sequence). The CDR3 DNA sequence: TGTGCCAGCAGCCTAATCCCACCAATTGGACAGGGCAGCTCCTACAATGAGCAGTTCTTC. Encoded protein: CASSLIPPIGQGSSYNEQFF.

The chain carries TRBV11-2 and TRBJ2-4; TRBD2 might be the D (7 bases). With 5 bases removed from V and 2 bases from J, the gap between germline ends came to 16 bases. The germline gives CDR1 SGHAT, CDR2 FQNNGV. The CDR3 sequence is 16 residues long. For the CDR3, the DNA is TGTGCCAGCAGCCCGGCGGGGGCGTCTCCCAAAAACATTCAGTACTTC. Protein product: CASSPAGASPKNIQYF.

V usage is TRBV7-2 and J usage is TRBJ2-3; 13 bases align to TRBD2. V was clipped by 4 bases and J by 6 bases; unmatched bases: 13. Germline CDR1 is SGHTA and CDR2 is FQGNSA. The CDR3 spans 18 residues. CDR3 DNA sequence: TGTGCCAGCAGCTCCGAAGCGCTACTAGCGGGGGGGCCGGATACGCAGTATTTT. Its translation: CASSSEALLAGGPDTQYF.

The V call is TRBV7-2, the J call TRBJ2-5; D is possibly TRBD2 (5 bases). V was shortened by 5 bases and J by 5 bases, with 15 bases between the two germline ends. This CDR3 region has 14 residues. CDR1 SGHTA and CDR2 FQGNSA come from the germline V gene. The CDR3 coding sequence is TGTGCCAGCAGCCGTAGCACCGGCGGGGAGACCCAGTACTTC. Its protein is CASSRSTGGETQYF.

This chain connects TRBV2 to TRBJ1-5; D may be TRBD1 (5 bases). Trimming took 3 bases from V and 11 from J, leaving 8 bases between them. Germline V CDR1 and CDR2: SNHLY, FYNNEI. This CDR3 region has 11 residues. CDR3 DNA sequence: TGTGCCAGCAGTGAGGGGGGGGCCCAGCATTTT. This translates into CASSEGGAQHF. Full variable domain (remainder filled in from reference TRBV2 and TRBJ1-5): EPEVTQTPSHQVTQMGQEVILRCVPISNHLYFYWYRQILGQKVEFLVSFYNNEISEKSEIFDDQFSVERPDGSNFTLKIRSTKLEDSAMYFCASSEGGAQHFGDGTRLSIL.

V gene TRBV9 combines with J gene TRBJ2-2; D possibly corresponds to TRBD1 (6 bases). Trimming cost V 4 bases and J 0 bases, with 13 bases left between them. Germline V gives CDR1 SGDLS, CDR2 YYNGEE. This CDR3 is 16 amino acids long. For the CDR3, the DNA is TGTGCCAGCAGCCCACGAGGGGACACGAACACCGGGGAGCTGTTTTTT. This gives the protein CASSPRGDTNTGELFF.

CDR3 in DNA: TGCGCCAGCAGTTCGACAGGGGGAGGCTCGGAGACCCAGTACTTC. Translating gives CASSSTGGGSETQYF. The chain couples TRBV5-1 to TRBJ2-5; 9 bases fit TRBD1. Germline trimming cut 5 bases from V and 5 bases from J; bases unmatched to any gene: 10. This CDR3 is built from 15 residues. Germline CDR1 and CDR2: SGHRS and YFSETQ.

The chain couples TRBV7-6 to TRBJ2-6; D is unclear. V shed 4 bases and J shed 0 bases, with 10 bases lying between them. CDR1 is SGHVS and CDR2 is FNYEAQ in the germline V gene. This CDR3 contains 16 residues. CDR3 amino acids: CASSSTRGSGANVLTF. The CDR3 coding sequence is TGTGCCAGCAGCTCTACAAGAGGCTCTGGGGCCAACGTCCTGACTTTC.